This T cell receptor (beta chain) derives from a study of T-cell memory formation after mild COVID-19. Study-level findings and limits: Several responding clones turned up in pre-infection memory, indicating that cross-reactive memory may have taken part.

This clonotype was seen a handful of times. Its antigen is unidentified. The V end was cut by 2 bases, the J end by 0 bases, with 11 bases between. Germline CDR1 SGHTA, CDR2 FQGNSA. CDR3 length: 16 residues. Employing constant-segment primers, 5'RACE generated TCR alpha and TCR beta cDNA libraries bearing sample barcodes and UMIs. TCRdb processed the 5' RACE reads anew with MiXCR; each CDR3 protein has one entry. The sample consists of about 210,000 distinct CDR3 sequences, roughly 10% of them appearing once. This clonotype was obtained from a man younger than 30 who had mild COVID-19 (a few samples of this study predate the infection). Cell type and time point are not known. The sequenced material came from PBMCs or a T cell subset sorted from them (not recorded which). V is TRBV7-2 and J is TRBJ1-3; TRBD1 is a possible D gene (5 bases). The CDR3: CASSLTGAVSGNTIYF. The CDR3 DNA reads as TGTGCCAGCAGCTTAACCGGGGCAGTCTCTGGAAACACCATATATTTT.